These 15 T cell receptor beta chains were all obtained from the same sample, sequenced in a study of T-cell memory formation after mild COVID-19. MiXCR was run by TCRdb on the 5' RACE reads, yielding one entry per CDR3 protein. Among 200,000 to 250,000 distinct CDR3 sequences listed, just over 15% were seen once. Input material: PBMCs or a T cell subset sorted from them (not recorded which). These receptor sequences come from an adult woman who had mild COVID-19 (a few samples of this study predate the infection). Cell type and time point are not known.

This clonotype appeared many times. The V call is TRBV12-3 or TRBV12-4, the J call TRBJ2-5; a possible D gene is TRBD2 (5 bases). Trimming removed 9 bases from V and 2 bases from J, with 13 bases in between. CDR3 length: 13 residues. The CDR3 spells CASAKSGQETQYF. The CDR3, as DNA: TGTGCCAGTGCAAAGAGCGGACAAGAGACCCAGTACTTC.

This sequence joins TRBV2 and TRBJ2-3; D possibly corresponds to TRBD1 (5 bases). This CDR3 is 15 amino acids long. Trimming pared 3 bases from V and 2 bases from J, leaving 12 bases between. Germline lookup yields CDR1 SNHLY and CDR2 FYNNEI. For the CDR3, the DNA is TGTGCCAGCAGTGAGTTTACAGGAAACACAGATACGCAGTATTTT. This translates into CASSEFTGNTDTQYF.

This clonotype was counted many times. For the CDR3, the DNA is TGTGCCAGCAGCTTGTACGAAGGACAGGGACGGAATACGCAGTATTTT. Translation gives CASSLYEGQGRNTQYF. V is TRBV5-6 and J is TRBJ2-3; 8 bases align to TRBD1. Germline trimming cut 1 base from V and 7 bases from J; bases unmatched to any gene: 11. In germline, CDR1 is SGHDT, CDR2 YYEEEE. This CDR3 contains 16 residues.

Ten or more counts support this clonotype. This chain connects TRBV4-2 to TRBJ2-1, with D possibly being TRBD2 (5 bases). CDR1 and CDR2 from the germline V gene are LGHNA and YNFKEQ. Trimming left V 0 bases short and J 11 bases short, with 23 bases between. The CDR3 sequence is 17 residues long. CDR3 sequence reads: CASSQETDFRPGQKQFF. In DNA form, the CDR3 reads TGTGCCAGCAGCCAAGAGACGGACTTTAGGCCGGGCCAAAAGCAGTTCTTC.

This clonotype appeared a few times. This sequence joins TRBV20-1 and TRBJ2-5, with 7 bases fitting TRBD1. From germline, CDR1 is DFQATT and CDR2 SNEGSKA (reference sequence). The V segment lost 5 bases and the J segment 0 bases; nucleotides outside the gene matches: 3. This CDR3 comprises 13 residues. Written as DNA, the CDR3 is TGCAGTGCTCACAGGGGACACCAAGAGACCCAGTACTTC. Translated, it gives CSAHRGHQETQYF.

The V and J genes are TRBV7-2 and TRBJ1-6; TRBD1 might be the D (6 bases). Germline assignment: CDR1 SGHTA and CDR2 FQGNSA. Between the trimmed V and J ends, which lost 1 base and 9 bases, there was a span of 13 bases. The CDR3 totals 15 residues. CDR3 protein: CASSLVGGGSSPLHF. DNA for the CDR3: TGTGCCAGCAGCTTAGTGGGAGGGGGTAGTTCACCCCTCCACTTT. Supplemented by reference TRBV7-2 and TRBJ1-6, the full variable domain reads GAGVSQSPSNKVTEKGKDVELRCDPISGHTALYWYRQSLGQGLEFLIYFQGNSAPDKSGLPSDRFSAERTGGSVSTLTIQRTQQEDSAVYLCASSLVGGGSSPLHFGNGTRLTVT.

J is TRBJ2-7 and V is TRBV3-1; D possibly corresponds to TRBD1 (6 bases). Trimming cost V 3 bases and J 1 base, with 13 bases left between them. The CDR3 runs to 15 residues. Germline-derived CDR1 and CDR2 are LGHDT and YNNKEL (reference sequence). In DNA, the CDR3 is TGTGCCAGCAGCCAGGGGGACACCGGATCCTACGAGCAGTACTTC. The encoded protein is CASSQGDTGSYEQYF.

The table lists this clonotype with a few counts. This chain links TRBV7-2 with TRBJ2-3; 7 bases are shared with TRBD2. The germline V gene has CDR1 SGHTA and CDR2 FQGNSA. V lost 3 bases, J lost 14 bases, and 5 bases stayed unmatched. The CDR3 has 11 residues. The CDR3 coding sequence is TGTGCCAGCAGCTTTGGGACTAATCCGTATTTT. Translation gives CASSFGTNPYF. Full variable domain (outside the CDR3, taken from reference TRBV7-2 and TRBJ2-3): GAGVSQSPSNKVTEKGKDVELRCDPISGHTALYWYRQSLGQGLEFLIYFQGNSAPDKSGLPSDRFSAERTGGSVSTLTIQRTQQEDSAVYLCASSFGTNPYFGPGTRLTVL.

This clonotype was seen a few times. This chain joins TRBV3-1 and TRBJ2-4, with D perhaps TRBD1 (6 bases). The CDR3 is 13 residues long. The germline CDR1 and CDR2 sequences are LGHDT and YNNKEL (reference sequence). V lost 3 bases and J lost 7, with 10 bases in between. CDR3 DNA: TGTGCCAGCAGCCAGGGGGCAGTGAACATTCAGTACTTC. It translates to CASSQGAVNIQYF.

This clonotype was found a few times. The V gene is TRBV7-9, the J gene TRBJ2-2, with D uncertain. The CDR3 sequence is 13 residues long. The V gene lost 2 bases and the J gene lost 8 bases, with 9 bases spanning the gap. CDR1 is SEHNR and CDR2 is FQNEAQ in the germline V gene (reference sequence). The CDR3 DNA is TGTGCCAGCAGCTTAACTGTGGGGGGGGAGCTGTTTTTT. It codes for CASSLTVGGELFF.

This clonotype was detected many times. This CDR3 reads CASSSTPGVGQYF. Here the CDR3 DNA reads TGTGCCAGCAGCTCAACCCCCGGAGTCGGGCAGTACTTC. The rearrangement joins TRBV12-3 or TRBV12-4 to TRBJ2-7; no definite D call. The V end was cut by 6 bases, the J end by 9 bases, with 18 bases between. This CDR3 has 13 residues.

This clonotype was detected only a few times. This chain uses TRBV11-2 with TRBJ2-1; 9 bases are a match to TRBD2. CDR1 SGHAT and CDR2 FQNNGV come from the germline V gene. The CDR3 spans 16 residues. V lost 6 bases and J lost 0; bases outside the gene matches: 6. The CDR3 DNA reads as TGTGCCAGCAGAATAGCGGGGGTGAGCTCCTACAATGAGCAGTTCTTC. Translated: CASRIAGVSSYNEQFF. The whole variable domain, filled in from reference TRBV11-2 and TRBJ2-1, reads EAGVAQSPRYKIIEKRQSVAFWCNPISGHATLYWYQQILGQGPKLLIQFQNNGVVDDSQLPKDRFSAERLKGVDSTLKIQPAKLEDSAVYLCASRIAGVSSYNEQFFGPGTRLTVL.

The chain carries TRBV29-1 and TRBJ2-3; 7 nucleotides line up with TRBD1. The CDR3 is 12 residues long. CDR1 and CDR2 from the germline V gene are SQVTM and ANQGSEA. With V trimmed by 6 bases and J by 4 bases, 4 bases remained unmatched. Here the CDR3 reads CSVGQSSDTQYF. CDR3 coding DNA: TGCAGCGTGGGACAGTCCTCAGATACGCAGTATTTT.

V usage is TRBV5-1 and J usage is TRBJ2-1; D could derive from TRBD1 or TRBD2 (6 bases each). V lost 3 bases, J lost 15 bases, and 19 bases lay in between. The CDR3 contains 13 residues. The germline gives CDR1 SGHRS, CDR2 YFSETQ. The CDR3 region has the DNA TGCGCCAGCAGCTCTCAGCGGGCGCAGGGGTCGTTCTTC. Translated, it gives CASSSQRAQGSFF. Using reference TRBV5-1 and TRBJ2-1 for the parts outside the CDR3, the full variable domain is KAGVTQTPRYLIKTRGQQVTLSCSPISGHRSVSWYQQTPGQGLQFLFEYFSETQRNKGNFPGRFSGRQFSNSRSEMNVSTLELGDSALYLCASSSQRAQGSFFGPGTRLTVL.

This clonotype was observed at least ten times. The CDR3 loop is CASSQATGTQYAQHF. The CDR3 DNA follows: TGCGCCAGCAGCCAAGCCACCGGGACACAATATGCCCAGCATTTT. This rearrangement joins TRBV4-1 to TRBJ1-5, with D perhaps matching TRBD1 (6 bases). The CDR3 extends over 15 amino acids. CDR1 and CDR2 (germline): MGHRA, YSYEKL. The germline V and J ends were trimmed by 1 base and 11 bases, with 18 bases remaining between them.